This T cell receptor (beta chain) was sequenced during a study of graft-versus-host responses after intestinal transplantation. The method was immunoSEQ multiplex PCR; TCRdb's version includes in-frame clones alone and lacks a portion of them. Of some 45,000 clones in the sample, roughly nine tenths were seen once. The CDR3 sequence is 14 residues long. V lost 4 bases, J lost 0 bases, and 2 bases stayed unmatched. CDR1 is MNHNY and CDR2 is SVGAGI in the germline V gene (reference sequence). The source was PBMCs, collected 524 days after transplant. This receptor was taken from a human patient who received an intestinal transplant, so some T cells may come from the graft donor. The chain employs TRBV6-6 and TRBJ2-7; 8 nucleotides agree with TRBD1. The CDR3 reads CASSFRGLSYEQYF. For the CDR3, the DNA is TGTGCCAGCAGTTTCAGGGGGCTCTCCTACGAGCAGTACTTC.